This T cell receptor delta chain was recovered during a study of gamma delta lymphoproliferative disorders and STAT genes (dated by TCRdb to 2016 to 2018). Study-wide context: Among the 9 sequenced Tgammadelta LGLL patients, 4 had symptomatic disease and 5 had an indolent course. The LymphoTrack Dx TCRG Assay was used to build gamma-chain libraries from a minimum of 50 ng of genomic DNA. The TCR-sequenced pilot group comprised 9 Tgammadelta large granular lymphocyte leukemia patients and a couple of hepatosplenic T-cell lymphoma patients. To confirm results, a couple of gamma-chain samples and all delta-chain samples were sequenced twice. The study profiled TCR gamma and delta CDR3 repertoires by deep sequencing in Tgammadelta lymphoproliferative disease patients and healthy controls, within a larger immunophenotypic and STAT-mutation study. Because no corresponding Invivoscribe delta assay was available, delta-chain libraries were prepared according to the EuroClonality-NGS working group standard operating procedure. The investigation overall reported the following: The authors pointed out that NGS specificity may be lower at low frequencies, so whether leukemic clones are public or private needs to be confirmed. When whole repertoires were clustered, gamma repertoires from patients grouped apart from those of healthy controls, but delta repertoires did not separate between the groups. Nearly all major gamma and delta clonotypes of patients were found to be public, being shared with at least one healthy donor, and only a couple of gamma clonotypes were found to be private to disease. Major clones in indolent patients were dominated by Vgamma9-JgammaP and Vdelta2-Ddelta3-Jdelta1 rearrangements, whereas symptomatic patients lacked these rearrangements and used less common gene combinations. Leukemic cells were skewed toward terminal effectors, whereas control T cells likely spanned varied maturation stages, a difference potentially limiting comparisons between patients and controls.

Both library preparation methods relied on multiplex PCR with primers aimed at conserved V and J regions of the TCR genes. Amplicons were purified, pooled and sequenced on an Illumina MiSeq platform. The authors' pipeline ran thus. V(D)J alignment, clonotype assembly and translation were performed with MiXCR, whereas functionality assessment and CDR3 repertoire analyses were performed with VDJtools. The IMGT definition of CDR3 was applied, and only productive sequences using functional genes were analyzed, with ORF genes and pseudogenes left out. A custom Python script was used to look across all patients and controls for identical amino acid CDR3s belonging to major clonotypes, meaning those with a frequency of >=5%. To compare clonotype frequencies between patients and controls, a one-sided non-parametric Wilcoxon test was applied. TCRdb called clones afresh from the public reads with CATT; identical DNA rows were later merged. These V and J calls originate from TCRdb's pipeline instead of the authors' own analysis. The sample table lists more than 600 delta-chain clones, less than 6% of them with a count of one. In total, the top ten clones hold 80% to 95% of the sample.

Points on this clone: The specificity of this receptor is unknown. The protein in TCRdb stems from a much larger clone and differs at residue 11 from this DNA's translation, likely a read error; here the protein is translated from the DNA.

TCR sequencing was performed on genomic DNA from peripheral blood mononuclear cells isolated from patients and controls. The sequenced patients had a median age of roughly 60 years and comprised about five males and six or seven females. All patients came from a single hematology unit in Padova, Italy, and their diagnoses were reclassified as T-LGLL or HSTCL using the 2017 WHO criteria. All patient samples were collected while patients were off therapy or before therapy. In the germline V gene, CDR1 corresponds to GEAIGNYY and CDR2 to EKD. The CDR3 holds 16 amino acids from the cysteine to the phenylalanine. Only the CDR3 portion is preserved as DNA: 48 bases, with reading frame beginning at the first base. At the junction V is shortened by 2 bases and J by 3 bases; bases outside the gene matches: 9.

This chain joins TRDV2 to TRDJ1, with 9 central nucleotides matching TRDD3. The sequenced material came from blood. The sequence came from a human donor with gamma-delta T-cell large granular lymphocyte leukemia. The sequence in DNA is TGTGCCTGTGACAAACTGGGGGACAGGTACGCCGATAAACTCATCTTT. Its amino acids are CACDKLGDRYADKLIF.